What follows are 6 T cell receptor beta chains derived from one specimen sequenced in a study of monozygotic twins with inflammatory bowel disease. TCRdb re-analyzed the 5' RACE reads; it lists each CDR3 protein once, without DNA. The sample table sets out about 210,000 distinct CDR3 sequences. Sequenced sample: blood. The receptors were sampled from a human donor with ulcerative colitis or Crohn's disease, or a healthy co-twin of an affected twin (not recorded which).

The rearrangement joins TRBV5-4 to TRBJ2-3. CDR3 length equals 14 residues. Per the germline V gene, CDR1 is SGHNT and CDR2 is YYREEE (reference sequence). The CDR3 is CASSLGRQSDTQYF.

This chain uses TRBV20-1 with TRBJ2-7; TCRdb's assignment of TRBD2 cannot be checked, as there is no DNA. This CDR3 region has 16 residues. In germline, CDR1 is DFQATT, CDR2 SNEGSKA (reference sequence). This chain's CDR3 is CSASTSGGIISYEQYF.

This chain links TRBV4-1 with TRBJ2-1; TCRdb returns TRBD2, unconfirmable since there is no DNA. The CDR3 length is 15 residues. Germline V CDR1 and CDR2: MGHRA, YSYEKL. The chain's CDR3 is CASTQGGGSLREQFF.

This rearrangement joins TRBV4-2 to TRBJ1-1; TCRdb's D call, TRBD1, is unchecked because there is no DNA. The length of the CDR3 is 15 residues. Germline CDR1 is LGHNA and CDR2 is YNFKEQ. The chain's CDR3 is CASSPRGGTDTEAFF.

The chain links TRBV7-9 to TRBJ2-3. The CDR3 length is 13 residues. Germline CDR1 and CDR2: SEHNR and FQNEAQ (reference sequence). The CDR3 reads CASSRSSTDTQYF.

The chain links TRBV7-8 to TRBJ2-3. The CDR3 contains 14 residues. Germline-derived CDR1 and CDR2 are SGHVS and FQNEAQ. CDR3 amino acids: CASSLVQRTDTQYF.